One sample yielded the 5 T cell receptor beta chains listed below, sequenced in a study of cytomegalovirus exposure and HLA in healthy donors. The PCR ran on 60 Vbeta and 13 Jbeta primers. Using immunoSEQ multiplex PCR, the repertoire was profiled, and TCRdb retains in-frame clones only, with some absent. The sample has about 110,000 clones, 76% seen once. The sample was PBMCs. All receptors come from a man in his forties in good health and CMV-seropositive.

This clone was observed once. The gene calls are TRBV7-2 and TRBJ1-2; no firm D call. Germline CDR1 is SGHTA and CDR2 is FQGNSA. CDR3 length: 15 residues. Deletions cut 2 bases from V and 0 bases from J, with 10 bases between. In DNA, the CDR3 is TGTGCCAGCAGCTTAACGAGATTTGCTAACTATGGCTACACCTTC. Amino acid sequence: CASSLTRFANYGYTF.

This clone was detected only a few times. This rearrangement joins TRBV7-3 to TRBJ2-2, with 7 bases fitting TRBD2. Germline trimming cut 5 bases from V and 3 bases from J; bases unmatched to any gene: 18. Germline-derived CDR1 and CDR2 are SGHTA and FQGTGA. The CDR3 contains 19 residues. The CDR3 DNA reads TGTGCCAGCAGCCCCTCAATCGGACGTGGGAGGGCCTACACCGGGGAGCTGTTTTTT. Encoded protein: CASSPSIGRGRAYTGELFF.

The genes are TRBV7-2 and TRBJ2-2, with 9 bases that match TRBD2. The CDR3 is 15 residues long. J gave up 8 bases and V 5 bases, and 9 bases lay outside the gene matches. Looked up from germline, CDR1 is SGHTA and CDR2 is FQGNSA. The CDR3 coding sequence is TGTGCCAGCAGCCCCGCGGGGGGGCGGACAGGGGAGCTGTTTTTT. Residues: CASSPAGGRTGELFF.

V is TRBV7-2 and J is TRBJ2-7, with D unresolved. Trimming left V 0 bases short and J 2 bases short, with 11 bases between. This CDR3 comprises 15 residues. Germline V gene sequence: CDR1 SGHTA, CDR2 FQGNSA. CDR3 loop: CASSLALAGPYEQYF. The CDR3 nucleotides read TGTGCCAGCAGCTTAGCGTTGGCAGGCCCCTACGAGCAGTACTTC. The full variable domain, completed using reference TRBV7-2 and TRBJ2-7, is GAGVSQSPSNKVTEKGKDVELRCDPISGHTALYWYRQSLGQGLEFLIYFQGNSAPDKSGLPSDRFSAERTGGSVSTLTIQRTQQEDSAVYLCASSLALAGPYEQYFGPGTRLTVT.

Remarks on this clone: This CDR3 is also generated by other DNA sequences in the sample. The genes are TRBV6-4 and TRBJ2-1; 8 nucleotides align to TRBD2. CDR1 MRHNA and CDR2 SNTAGT come from the germline V gene. This CDR3 spans 14 amino acids. V trimming: 4 bases; J trimming: 8 bases; junction bases outside the gene matches: 7. The CDR3 DNA reads as TGTGCCAGCAGTGGATCGGGGGGGCCTGATGAGCAGTTCTTC. It specifies CASSGSGGPDEQFF.